Following are 8 T cell receptor beta chains from one sample sequenced in a study of spatial heterogeneity in lung cancer (dated by TCRdb to 2018 to 2020). The paper as a whole reports these results and caveats: The tumor nonsynonymous mutation count correlated with the number of expanded intratumoral alpha and beta TCRs.

Library construction relied on 5' RACE. TCRdb lists the instrument as NextSeq 500. Using fastp trimming at Q25 and MiXCR clonotype assembly, TCRdb reanalyzed the public sequencing data and kept in-frame beta chains. Identical CDR3 protein sequences are pooled into one entry, listed with their most common genes and DNA. Within this sample are around 95,000 distinct CDR3 sequences, with under 4.5% of them counted one time only. Around 21% of the sample comes from the top ten. Read against the paper, the sample's time point label means: sample taken at primary tumor resection. These receptors' antigens are unknown. The sequencing here drew on lung tumor tissue, taken at surgery. These receptors originate from a male donor with early-stage non-small cell lung cancer.

The chain joins TRBV4-2 to TRBJ1-1; D not resolved. Trimming pared 0 bases from V and 1 base from J, leaving 9 bases between. Germline V gene sequence: CDR1 LGHNA, CDR2 YNFKEQ. This CDR3 has 15 amino acids. Here the CDR3 reads CASSQESGTNTEAFF. In DNA form, the CDR3 reads TGTGCCAGCAGCCAAGAGTCAGGAACGAACACTGAAGCTTTCTTT.

The table lists this clonotype with many counts. The chain employs TRBV15 and TRBJ2-3; possibly TRBD2 for D (6 bases). V lost 3 bases and J lost 2, with 18 bases in between. Germline V gene sequence: CDR1 LNHNV, CDR2 YYDKDF (reference sequence). CDR3 length equals 17 residues. CDR3 nucleotides: TGTGCCACCAGCAGCCAGGAGGGCCTTCTCCCCACAGATACGCAGTATTTT. Translated, it gives CATSSQEGLLPTDTQYF.

This clonotype was detected many times. This sequence joins TRBV7-8 and TRBJ1-5; D call uncertain. CDR1 is SGHVS, CDR2 FQNEAQ, per germline. With 3 bases removed from V and 3 bases from J, the gap between germline ends came to 9 bases. This CDR3 spans 14 amino acids. In nucleotides, the CDR3 is TGTGCCAGCAGCTTTTACAGCGTCAATCAGCCCCAGCATTTT. This sequence encodes CASSFYSVNQPQHF. Together with reference TRBV7-8 and TRBJ1-5, the CDR3 gives the full variable domain: GAGVSQSPRYKVAKRGQDVALRCDPISGHVSLFWYQQALGQGPEFLTYFQNEAQLDKSGLPSDRFFAERPEGSVSTLKIQRTQQEDSAVYLCASSFYSVNQPQHFGDGTRLSIL.

The V and J genes are TRBV5-1 and TRBJ2-2, with 8 bases aligning to TRBD2. CDR1 is SGHRS and CDR2 is YFSETQ in the germline V gene. Trimming removed 4 bases from V and 4 bases from J; junction bases left unmatched: 9. The CDR3 runs 16 residues. CDR3 region: CASSRIPGGSTGELFF. Written as DNA, the CDR3 is TGCGCCAGCAGCCGGATACCGGGAGGGAGCACCGGGGAGCTGTTTTTT. Full variable domain (missing parts from reference TRBV5-1 and TRBJ2-2): KAGVTQTPRYLIKTRGQQVTLSCSPISGHRSVSWYQQTPGQGLQFLFEYFSETQRNKGNFPGRFSGRQFSNSRSEMNVSTLELGDSALYLCASSRIPGGSTGELFFGEGSRLTVL.

This clonotype was picked up many times. The gene calls are TRBV5-1 and TRBJ1-2; D might be TRBD1 (5 bases). Germline CDR1 SGHRS, CDR2 YFSETQ. This CDR3 has 16 amino acids. V lost 0 bases and J lost 5, with 17 bases in between. CDR3 DNA sequence: TGCGCCAGCAGCTTGGCCCGTACCCAGGGCGAATATGGCTACACCTTC. Amino acids: CASSLARTQGEYGYTF.

With respect to this clonotype: A much bigger clone sits one base away, suggesting this may be a read error. The chain couples TRBV27 to TRBJ1-2, with 11 bases aligning to TRBD1. The germline CDR1 and CDR2 sequences are MNHEY and SMNVEV (reference sequence). The CDR3 totals 16 residues. CDR3 loop: CTSSLLPGQGVHGYTF. CDR3 nucleotide sequence: TGTACCAGCAGTCTCCTTCCGGGACAGGGGGTTCATGGCTACACCTTC.

This clonotype was found many times. The V call is TRBV5-1, the J call TRBJ2-7; TRBD2 aligns across 8 bases. The CDR3 runs to 14 residues. Germline V lookup: CDR1 SGHRS, CDR2 YFSETQ. With 0 bases clipped from V and 2 bases from J, the junction kept 1 base outside the gene matches. CDR3 nucleotides: TGCGCCAGCAGCTTGGAAGCGGGAGCCTACGAGCAGTACTTC. The encoded protein is CASSLEAGAYEQYF. The complete variable domain, with remaining parts taken from reference TRBV5-1 and TRBJ2-7, reads KAGVTQTPRYLIKTRGQQVTLSCSPISGHRSVSWYQQTPGQGLQFLFEYFSETQRNKGNFPGRFSGRQFSNSRSEMNVSTLELGDSALYLCASSLEAGAYEQYFGPGTRLTVT.

This chain connects TRBV28 to TRBJ2-3; 10 nucleotides match TRBD2. Germline V gives CDR1 MDHEN, CDR2 SYDVKM. The CDR3 spans 17 residues. Losses at the gene ends were 6 bases for V and 2 bases for J; bases not matched to a gene: 11. The CDR3 bases are TGTGCCAGCAGCACGAGGACTAGCGGACGTTCCACAGATACGCAGTATTTT. Amino acid sequence: CASSTRTSGRSTDTQYF.